This T cell receptor beta chain was observed in a study of blood T cells in healthy people across ages. V lost 10 bases, J lost 2 bases, and 18 bases lay in between. The CDR3 sequence is 14 residues long. Germline lookup yields CDR1 ENHRY and CDR2 SYGVKD. PCR was performed a second time for roughly 7 to 12 cycles using a sample-barcoded 5' primer and a J-beta primer mix. MiXCR, applied by TCRdb to the 5' RACE reads, yields one record per CDR3 protein. Of fewer than 800,000 distinct CDR3 sequences in the sample, under 25% were seen once. The receptor's source is a man aged 65 to 85 in good health. The rearrangement joins TRBV10-3 to TRBJ2-7, with D possibly called TRBD1 or TRBD2 (5 bases each). The sequencing input was blood. The chain's CDR3 is CATDLGTSAYEQYF. The CDR3 bases are TGTGCCACCGACCTAGGGACCAGCGCCTACGAGCAGTACTTC.